The 20 T cell receptor beta chains below come from one sample, sequenced in a study of shared clonotypes between healthy human individuals. The protocol was immunoSEQ multiplex PCR, while the TCRdb copy is restricted to in-frame clones and leaves out a portion. Of approximately 2.3 million clones in the sample, 85% to 95% are singletons; the top ten hold 0.39%. The sequenced material came from naive CD4+ T cells from PBMCs. Subset here: CD45RA+ positively selected. The origin of the receptors is a man aged 18 to 30 in good health. Some clones in this sample may be carry-over from other donors' samples.

The rearrangement joins TRBV21-1 to TRBJ2-7. TRBV21-1 is shown as a pseudogene. The CDR3 is 14 residues long. The CDR3 DNA reads TGTGCCAGCAGGATTACAGGGAGGCCCTACGAGCAGTACTTC. It translates to CASRITGRPYEQYF.

The chain uses TRBV6-6 and TRBJ1-5; TRBD1 aligns across 7 bases. Trimming took 8 bases from V and 0 from J; bases not matched to a gene: 7. Germline CDR1 reads MNHNY; CDR2 reads SVGAGI (reference sequence). The CDR3 consists of 15 residues. This chain's CDR3 is CASHTGQFSNQPQHF. CDR3 nucleotide sequence: TGTGCCAGCCATACGGGACAGTTTAGCAATCAGCCCCAGCATTTT.

On this clone: Different DNA sequences within this sample yield the same CDR3. CDR3 region: CASSYAGEQYF. The CDR3 DNA sequence: TGTGCCAGCAGTTACGCCGGAGAGCAGTACTTC. V and J are TRBV6-5 and TRBJ2-7; D gene ambiguous. The CDR3 spans 11 residues. The ends were cut back, 2 bases at V and 7 bases at J, with 6 bases in the middle. Germline CDR1 reads MNHEY; CDR2 reads SVGAGI.

This chain joins TRBV18 and TRBJ2-5; the match to TRBD2 covers 7 bases. The CDR3 length is 14 residues. Germline loops: CDR1 KGHSH, CDR2 LQKENI. The V segment lost 1 base and the J segment 4 bases; nucleotides outside the gene matches: 3. For the CDR3, the DNA is TGTGCCAGCTCACCACAGGCTAGCGGAGAGACCCAGTACTTC. As protein: CASSPQASGETQYF.

This chain joins TRBV25-1 and TRBJ2-3; D call uncertain. Germline lookup yields CDR1 MGHDK and CDR2 SYGVNS. This CDR3 has 14 amino acids. Trimming stripped 5 bases from V and 1 base from J, with 10 bases between. This CDR3 reads CASSSSSGTDTQYF. The CDR3 DNA follows: TGTGCCAGCAGTAGTAGCAGTGGCACAGATACGCAGTATTTT. Looking up the rest from reference TRBV25-1 and TRBJ2-3 gives the full variable domain: EADIYQTPRYLVIGTGKKITLECSQTMGHDKMYWYQQDPGMELHLIHYSYGVNSTEKGDLSSESTVSRIRTEHFPLTLESARPSHTSQYLCASSSSSGTDTQYFGPGTRLTVL.

For the CDR3, the DNA is TGTGCCAGCAGCTTAAGACCTGCCCGGGATACGCAGTATTTT. Its translation is CASSLRPARDTQYF. The chain links TRBV7-3 to TRBJ2-3, with no clear D. The germline gives CDR1 SGHTA, CDR2 FQGTGA. The CDR3 is 14 amino acids. V was cut by 1 base and J by 6 bases, with 11 bases left in between.

CDR3 bases: TGTGCCAGCAGCCGAACTAATGAAAAACTGTTTTTT. The encoded protein is CASSRTNEKLFF. The rearrangement joins TRBV7-2 to TRBJ1-4; D remains unclear. CDR1 is SGHTA and CDR2 is FQGNSA in the germline V gene. This CDR3 has 12 residues. V lost 5 bases and J lost 1, with 2 bases in between.

V and J are TRBV10-2 and TRBJ2-7; 7 nucleotides align to TRBD2. J was trimmed by 1 base and V by 0 bases; bases with no gene match: 6. Germline CDR1 is WSHSY and CDR2 is SAAADI. The CDR3 runs to 16 residues. Written as DNA, the CDR3 is TGCGCCAGCAGTGAGTCGGGGGGGGGTCTATCCTACGAGCAGTACTTC. Translated, it gives CASSESGGGLSYEQYF.

The table lists this clone with a count of one. The same CDR3 also results from other DNA sequences found in this sample. V usage is TRBV28 and J usage is TRBJ2-7; possible D gene TRBD1, 6 bases. Germline V gene data show CDR1 as MDHEN and CDR2 as SYDVKM. CDR3 length: 14 residues. The ends were cut back, 0 bases at V and 1 base at J, with 7 bases in the middle. The CDR3, as DNA: TGTGCCAGCAGTTTATGGGACAGATCCTACGAGCAGTACTTC. This gives the protein CASSLWDRSYEQYF.

This chain links TRBV6-1 with TRBJ1-2; unclear D gene. The CDR3 loop spans 15 amino acids. Germline V CDR1 and CDR2: MNHNS, SASEGT. Between the trimmed V and J ends, which lost 1 base and 4 bases, there was a span of 13 bases. The CDR3 sequence: CASSEGPAESYGYTF. In nucleotides, the CDR3 is TGTGCCAGCAGTGAAGGCCCCGCAGAGAGCTATGGCTACACCTTC.

Notes on this clone: Other DNA sequences of this sample code for an identical CDR3. This sequence joins TRBV6-1 and TRBJ1-2; possible D gene TRBD1, 6 bases. Trimming left V 3 bases short and J 5 bases short, with 10 bases between. Germline V gene data show CDR1 as MNHNS and CDR2 as SASEGT. The CDR3 consists of 13 residues. The DNA of the CDR3 is TGTGCCAGCAGTGAGGGCAGGGGATATGGCTACACCTTC. Protein product: CASSEGRGYGYTF.

The V gene is TRBV2, the J gene TRBJ2-3; TRBD2 agrees at 9 bases. V trimming: 6 bases; J trimming: 2 bases; junction bases outside the gene matches: 3. CDR1 SNHLY and CDR2 FYNNEI come from the germline V gene. The CDR3 covers 14 residues. CDR3 in DNA: TGTGCCAGCAGAGCGGGAGGCTCCACAGATACGCAGTATTTT. It is translated as CASRAGGSTDTQYF.

A note on this clone: Other DNA sequences in this sample translate to the same CDR3. J is TRBJ2-7 and V is TRBV9; D is perhaps TRBD1 (5 bases). The CDR3 runs to 13 residues. V lost 3 bases and J 2 bases, leaving 9 bases between the germline ends. Looked up from germline, CDR1 is SGDLS and CDR2 is YYNGEE. CDR3: CASSARATYEQYF. The CDR3 nucleotides read TGTGCCAGCAGCGCCAGGGCTACCTACGAGCAGTACTTC. Together with reference TRBV9 and TRBJ2-7, the CDR3 gives the full variable domain: DSGVTQTPKHLITATGQRVTLRCSPRSGDLSVYWYQQSLDQGLQFLIQYYNGEERAKGNILERFSAQQFPDLHSELNLSSLELGDSALYFCASSARATYEQYFGPGTRLTVT.

The chain joins TRBV15 to TRBJ1-5; possible D gene TRBD1, 5 bases. The germline V gene encodes CDR1 LNHNV and CDR2 YYDKDF (reference sequence). The length of the CDR3 is 16 residues. Trimming took 1 base from V and 0 from J, leaving 10 bases between them. The CDR3 region has the DNA TGTGCCACCAGCAGAGTCGGGGGGTCTAGCAATCAGCCCCAGCATTTT. It yields the protein CATSRVGGSSNQPQHF.

This rearrangement joins TRBV4-3 to TRBJ2-3, with a tentative D call TRBD2 (7 bases). Trimming left V 5 bases short and J 2 bases short, with 14 bases between. Per germline, CDR1 LGHNA and CDR2 YSLEER. The CDR3 totals 15 residues. CDR3 DNA sequence: TGCGCCAGCAGCTCCCGGGGGGCCTCCACAGATACGCAGTATTTT. Protein: CASSSRGASTDTQYF.

The chain carries TRBV10-1 and TRBJ2-7; D remains unclear. Germline V gene lookup returns CDR1 WNHNN and CDR2 SYGVQD (reference sequence). CDR3 length: 14 amino acids. The V end was cut by 0 bases, the J end by 3 bases, with 9 bases between. The CDR3 here is CASSESGRNYEQYF. CDR3 sequence (DNA): TGCGCCAGCAGTGAGTCGGGCAGAAACTACGAGCAGTACTTC.

J is TRBJ1-1 and V is TRBV27, with D perhaps matching TRBD1 (6 bases). The CDR3 has 15 residues. V was clipped by 6 bases and J by 3 bases, with 17 bases between them. Looked up from germline, CDR1 is MNHEY and CDR2 is SMNVEV (reference sequence). The CDR3 DNA follows: TGTGCCAGCAGGGGCAGGGGCTACATGGACACTGAAGCTTTCTTT. Translating gives CASRGRGYMDTEAFF.

The CDR3 is CSAGGLGNHEQYF. CDR3 bases: TGCAGCGCCGGGGGGCTAGGTAACCACGAGCAGTACTTC. The rearrangement joins TRBV29-1 to TRBJ2-7; maybe TRBD2 (7 bases). CDR1 and CDR2 from the germline V gene are SQVTM and ANQGSEA. Deletions cut 7 bases from V and 5 bases from J, with 18 bases between. The CDR3 sequence is 13 residues long.

The chain combines TRBV10-1 with TRBJ2-1, with 8 bases aligning to TRBD2. J was trimmed by 0 bases and V by 4 bases; bases with no gene match: 5. This CDR3 has 16 amino acids. The V gene's germline CDR1 is WNHNN and CDR2 SYGVQD (reference sequence). The CDR3 nucleotides read TGCGCCAGCAGTGGACTAGCGCCGAGCTCCTACAATGAGCAGTTCTTC. Amino acid sequence: CASSGLAPSSYNEQFF.

As regards this clone: Other nucleotide sequences in the sample specify the same CDR3. This chain connects TRBV7-3 to TRBJ2-3, with a possible D match to TRBD1 (6 bases). There are 14 residues in the CDR3. With 5 bases removed from V and 2 bases from J, the gap between germline ends came to 11 bases. Germline-derived CDR1 and CDR2 are SGHTA and FQGTGA. The DNA of the CDR3 is TGTGCCAGCAGCCGAGGACAGCACACAGATACGCAGTATTTT. Amino acids: CASSRGQHTDTQYF.